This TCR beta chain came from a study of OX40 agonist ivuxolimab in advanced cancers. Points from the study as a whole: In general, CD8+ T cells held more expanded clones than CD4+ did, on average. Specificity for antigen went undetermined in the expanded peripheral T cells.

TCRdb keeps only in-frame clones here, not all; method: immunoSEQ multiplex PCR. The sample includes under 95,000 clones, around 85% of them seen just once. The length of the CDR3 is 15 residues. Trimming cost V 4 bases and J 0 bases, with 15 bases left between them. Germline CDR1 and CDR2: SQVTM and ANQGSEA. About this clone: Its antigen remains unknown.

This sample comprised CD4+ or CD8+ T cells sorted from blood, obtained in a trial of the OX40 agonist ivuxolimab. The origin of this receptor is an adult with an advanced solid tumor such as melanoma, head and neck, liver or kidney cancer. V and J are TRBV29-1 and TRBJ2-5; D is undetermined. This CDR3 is CSVVPGSLYQETQYF. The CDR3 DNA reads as TGCAGCGTTGTTCCTGGCAGCCTGTACCAAGAGACCCAGTACTTC.